These T cell receptor beta chains were read from a single sample in a study of siplizumab effects on memory and regulatory T cells. Libraries were prepared by immunoSEQ multiplex PCR; TCRdb keeps only in-frame clonotypes and omits some of them. This sample carries roughly 120,000 clones, roughly 94% of them seen once, and the ten largest clones take around 1.7%. The specimen sequenced was non-Treg CD4+ T cells sorted from blood. The receptor set was obtained from a human donor in good health. Both conserved end residues are part of each CDR3. The D gene is left open where the match is weak. Where a row states a size, it is once, few, many or the class of an expanded clone; other rows omit it.

>TRBV2|TRBD2|-|TRBJ2-5
TGTGCCAGCAGCGGACGGGGGGGGGCGGAGACCCAGTACTTC
CASSGRGGAETQYF
>TRBV19|-|-|TRBJ2-2
TGTGCCAGTATTGGTGGCAGGAACACCGGGGAGCTGTTTTTT
CASIGGRNTGELFF
>TRBV7-9|-|-|TRBJ2-1
TGTGCCAGCAGCTTATTTGAGCCCGGCACCAATGAGCAGTTCTTC
CASSLFEPGTNEQFF
>TRBV7-9|-|-|TRBJ1-3
TGTGCCAGCAGCTTTGGACGGTTCGGCACCATATATTTT
CASSFGRFGTIYF
>TRBV7-2|-|-|TRBJ1-2
TGTGCCAGCAGCGAGATTTATGGCTACACCTTC
CASSEIYGYTF
>TRBV18|TRBD2|-|TRBJ2-1
TGTGCCAGCTCACCCCCTGGACTAGCGGGGGGAACCTACAATGAGCAGTTCTTC
CASSPPGLAGGTYNEQFF
>TRBV7-8|-|-|TRBJ1-4
TGTGCCAGCAGCCCCCGGTCGGCGACTAATGAAAAACTGTTTTTT
CASSPRSATNEKLFF
>TRBV5-6|TRBD1|-|TRBJ1-4
TGTGCCAGCAGCCGGACAGGGGGTGAAAAACTGTTTTTT
CASSRTGGEKLFF
>TRBV6-6|-|-|TRBJ1-6
TGTGCCAGCAGTTACTTCGATCCCGGGGCGAATTCACCCCTCCACTTT
CASSYFDPGANSPLHF
>TRBV5-5|-|-|TRBJ2-1
TGTGCCAGCAGCTTAAGGGACAATGAGGTCAATGAGCAGTTCTTC
CASSLRDNEVNEQFF
>TRBV7-2|-|-|TRBJ2-5
TGTGCCAGCAGCTCTACAGGCTCGGCCCAGTACTTC
CASSSTGSAQYF
>TRBV2|-|-|TRBJ2-7
TGTGCCAGCAGACCGCTCGGAGGGTTGGTCTCCTACGAGCAGTACTTC
CASRPLGGLVSYEQYF
>TRBV2|TRBD1|-|TRBJ1-2
TGTGCCAGCAGCTATACAGGGGTTGGCTACACCTTC
CASSYTGVGYTF
>TRBV5-1|TRBD1|-|TRBJ2-1
TGCGCCAGCAGCTTTGGACAGGGGGCCTACAATGAGCAGTTCTTC
CASSFGQGAYNEQFF
>TRBV4-2|-|-|TRBJ2-2
TGTGCCAGCAGCCAAGCGGGTACAGGGAACACCGGGGAGCTGTTTTTT
CASSQAGTGNTGELFF
>TRBV6-5|-|-|TRBJ1-5
TGTGCCAGCAGCCGAATTATCACGAATCAGCCCCAGCATTTT
CASSRIITNQPQHF
>TRBV19|-|-|TRBJ1-1
TGTGCCAGTAGTCCGAATACTGGAATCACTGAAGCTTTCTTT
CASSPNTGITEAFF
>TRBV25-1|-|-|TRBJ2-3
TGTGCCAGCAGCCTACTAGGGGTCCTCACAGATACGCAGTATTTT
CASSLLGVLTDTQYF
>TRBV6-1|-|-|TRBJ1-2
TGTGCCAGCAGTGAAGGCTTATATGGCTACACCTTC
CASSEGLYGYTF
>TRBV7-3|TRBD1|-|TRBJ2-5
TGTGCCAGCAGCCTGGGGACAGCCGGGGAGACCCAGTACTTC
CASSLGTAGETQYF
>TRBV2|-|-|TRBJ2-1
TGTGCCAGCATCGGAGGGGCAGCTCAATCCAATGAGCAGTTCTTC
CASIGGAAQSNEQFF
>TRBV6-5|TRBD1|-|TRBJ1-2
TGTGCCAGCAGTTATTCCCGGGACAGGGACCTCGATGGCTACACCTTC
CASSYSRDRDLDGYTF
>TRBV7-8|TRBD1|-|TRBJ1-4
TGTGCCAGCAGCTTGTGGACAGGGGTTGGGGAAAAACTGTTTTTT
CASSLWTGVGEKLFF
>TRBV19|-|-|TRBJ1-2
TGTGCCAGTAGTAAGACCCGGGAAGTCAACTATGGCTACACCTTC
CASSKTREVNYGYTF
>TRBV6-6|-|-|TRBJ2-1
TGTGCCAGCAGTTATAACAGCGGGAATGAGCAGTTCTTC
CASSYNSGNEQFF
>TRBV18|-|-|TRBJ1-3
TGTGCCAGCTCACCACTGTCGAGCTCTGGAAACACCATATATTTT
CASSPLSSSGNTIYF
>TRBV19|-|few|TRBJ1-5
TGTGCCAGTAGTATTGGGTATAGCAATCAGCCCCAGCATTTT
CASSIGYSNQPQHF
>TRBV5-4|-|-|TRBJ2-2
TGTGCCAGCAGCTTGGGACGGCCTATGTTCGTGGGGGAGCTGTTTTTT
CASSLGRPMFVGELFF
>TRBV6-4|TRBD1|-|TRBJ1-6
TGTGCCAGCAGTGTCAGGACAGGGGATAGTTCACCCCTCCACTTT
CASSVRTGDSSPLHF
>TRBV2|TRBD2|-|TRBJ2-7
TGTGCCAGCGTCCCTCAGAGCGGGGGGGCCTACGAGCAGTACTTC
CASVPQSGGAYEQYF
>TRBV30|-|-|TRBJ1-3
TGTGCCTGGAGCCTCGGCTCTGGAAACACCATATATTTT
CAWSLGSGNTIYF
>TRBV5-1|TRBD2|-|TRBJ2-5
TGCGCCAGCAGCTTCGGACTAGCGGGAGGAGAGACCCAGTACTTC
CASSFGLAGGETQYF
>TRBV5-1|-|-|TRBJ1-1
TGCGCCAGCAGCTTGGATGACAGCGCTGAAGCTTTCTTT
CASSLDDSAEAFF
>TRBV7-2|-|-|TRBJ2-5
TGTGCCAGCAGCTTAGGTCGGGCCCCGGAGACCCAGTACTTC
CASSLGRAPETQYF
>TRBV5-1|TRBD1|-|TRBJ2-2
TGCGCCAGCAGCTTGCTACAGGGGGCTGCCGGGGAGCTGTTTTTT
CASSLLQGAAGELFF
>TRBV6-5|-|-|TRBJ1-1
TGTGCCAGCAGACCCGATAATTGGGACACTGAAGCTTTCTTT
CASRPDNWDTEAFF
>TRBV10-2|TRBD1|-|TRBJ2-5
TGCGCCAGCAGTGGCCCGGGACAGGGGGCGGGAGAGACCCAGTACTTC
CASSGPGQGAGETQYF
>TRBV7-9|-|-|TRBJ2-4
TGTGCCAGCAGCTTAGCGGAGGGGCCCAAAAACATTCAGTACTTC
CASSLAEGPKNIQYF
>TRBV7-9|-|-|TRBJ1-1
TGTGCCAGCAGCTTAGATTGGGGGTCCGAAGCTTTCTTT
CASSLDWGSEAFF
>TRBV7-9|-|-|TRBJ2-2
TGTGCCAGCAGCTCCCTGACAGGTCGGAACACCGGGGAGCTGTTTTTT
CASSSLTGRNTGELFF
>TRBV19|-|-|TRBJ2-3
TGTGCAACCACCTCAACCGGGTCTAACGGGGATACGCAGTATTTT
CATTSTGSNGDTQYF
>TRBV4-2|TRBD2|-|TRBJ2-3
TGTGCCAGCAGCCTCAAGCGGGAGGGGTCCACAGATACGCAGTATTTT
CASSLKREGSTDTQYF
>TRBV6-6|-|-|TRBJ1-1
TGTGCCAGCCGGGGTGGGGGGCTGAACACTGAAGCTTTCTTT
CASRGGGLNTEAFF
>TRBV28|-|-|TRBJ1-2
TGTGCCAGCAGTTTGGGCAGGAACTATGGCTACACCTTC
CASSLGRNYGYTF
>TRBV5-1|-|once|TRBJ1-2
TGCGCCAGCAGCCCGGCGTCCATTAACTATGGCTACACCTTC
CASSPASINYGYTF
>TRBV6-1|-|-|TRBJ1-2
TGTGCCAGCAGTTTCGGATATGGCTACACCTTC
CASSFGYGYTF
>TRBV11-2|-|-|TRBJ2-6
TGTGCCAGCAGCCGTTACGCATCTCGACAAAGTCGGGCCAACGTCCTGACTTTC
CASSRYASRQSRANVLTF
>TRBV6-5|-|-|TRBJ2-1
TGTGCCAGCAGTCTCACCCCTAGTCTCCCTGAGCAGTTCTTC
CASSLTPSLPEQFF
>TRBV11-1|-|-|TRBJ2-7
TGTGCCAGCAGCTTAGAGGCGACCTCCTACGAGCAGTACTTC
CASSLEATSYEQYF
>TRBV27|TRBD2|-|TRBJ2-7
TGTGCCAGCAGCCAACTAGCGGGGCGCTACGAGCAGTACTTC
CASSQLAGRYEQYF
>TRBV18|TRBD2|-|TRBJ2-3
TGTGCCAGCTCACCACCGGGAGGGATGACAGATACGCAGTATTTT
CASSPPGGMTDTQYF
>TRBV6-1|TRBD1|-|TRBJ2-2
TGTGCCAGCAGTGGCAGGGGGTTCGGGGAGCTGTTTTTT
CASSGRGFGELFF
>TRBV10-3|TRBD1|-|TRBJ1-2
TGTGCCATCAGTGAGTCCTCCGGGACAGGTCGCTATGGCTACACCTTC
CAISESSGTGRYGYTF
>TRBV6-1|-|-|TRBJ2-7
TGTGCCAGCAGTGAAGCCACCGGGCGGACTGAGCAGTACTTC
CASSEATGRTEQYF
>TRBV5-1|TRBD1|-|TRBJ1-3
TGCGCCAGCAAGCCCACTCCCGGGACAGCTGGAAACACCATATATTTT
CASKPTPGTAGNTIYF